This TCR beta chain emerged from a study of T cells after yellow fever vaccination. MiXCR, run by TCRdb on the 5' RACE reads, gives a single entry per CDR3 protein. The sample yields 300,000 to 400,000 distinct CDR3 sequences, approximately 8% seen once. Trimming left V 4 bases short and J 5 bases short, with 19 bases between. Germline CDR1 and CDR2: SGHRS and YFSETQ. This CDR3 has 16 amino acids. The specimen was PBMCs, collected 35 to 50 days after the first yellow fever vaccination. The TCR sequence derives from a man between 18 and 35 years old who received the YFV17D yellow fever vaccine. The chain is built from TRBV5-1 and TRBJ2-4, with D tentatively TRBD2 (5 bases). CDR3 nucleotide sequence: TGCGCCAGCAGCGGCCTTCCGGGCCGGCGGGAAAACATTCAGTACTTC. Amino acids: CASSGLPGRRENIQYF.